Described below is a single T cell receptor (beta chain) sequence and its context. Antigen unknown. This sample was included in a study of beta chain features in type 1 diabetes. The study's findings and limits: A pattern of fewer insertions and more deletions at VDJ junctions was seen in type 1 diabetes patients. Cells with high TCR expression could be over-represented by cDNA sequencing. TCRB CDR3s were moderately but significantly shorter in Type 1 diabetes patients in all four CD4+ subsets.

Germline-derived CDR1 and CDR2 are SEHNR and FQNEAQ (reference sequence). The germline V and J ends were trimmed by 8 bases and 0 bases, with 8 bases remaining between them. CDR3 length: 13 amino acids. As every portion of the isolated RNA was reverse transcribed, the sequencing read expressed TCRB transcripts. Profiling relied on immunoSEQ multiplex PCR, and the TCRdb table lists in-frame clones only, not all of them. The sample holds roughly 330,000 clones, roughly 9.6% seen once. One heparinised blood draw, averaging about 120 mL, came from each donor. This TCR came from a woman aged 25 to 39 in good health. The V gene is TRBV7-9, the J gene TRBJ1-3; D is undetermined. Sequencing input: naive CD4+ T cells from blood. Written as DNA, the CDR3 is TGTGCCAGCGAGCGGGGCTCTGGAAACACCATATATTTT. Protein: CASERGSGNTIYF.